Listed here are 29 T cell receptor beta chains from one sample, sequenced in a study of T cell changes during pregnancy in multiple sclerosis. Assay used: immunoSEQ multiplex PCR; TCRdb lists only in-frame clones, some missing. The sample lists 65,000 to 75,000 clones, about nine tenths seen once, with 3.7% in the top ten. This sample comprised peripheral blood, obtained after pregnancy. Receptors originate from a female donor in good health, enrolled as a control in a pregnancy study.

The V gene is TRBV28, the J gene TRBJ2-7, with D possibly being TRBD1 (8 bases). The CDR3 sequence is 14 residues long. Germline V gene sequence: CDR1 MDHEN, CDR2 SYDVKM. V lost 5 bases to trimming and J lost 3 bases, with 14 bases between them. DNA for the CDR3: TGTGCCAGCAGTCTCACAGGGGGGGACTACGAGCAGTACTTC. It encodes CASSLTGGDYEQYF.

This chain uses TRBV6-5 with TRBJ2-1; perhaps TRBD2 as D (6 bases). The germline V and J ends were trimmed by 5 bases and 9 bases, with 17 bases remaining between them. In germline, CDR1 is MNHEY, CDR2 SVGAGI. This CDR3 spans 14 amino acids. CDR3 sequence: CASSTQLQGGEQFF. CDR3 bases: TGTGCCAGCAGTACCCAACTCCAGGGAGGTGAGCAGTTCTTC.

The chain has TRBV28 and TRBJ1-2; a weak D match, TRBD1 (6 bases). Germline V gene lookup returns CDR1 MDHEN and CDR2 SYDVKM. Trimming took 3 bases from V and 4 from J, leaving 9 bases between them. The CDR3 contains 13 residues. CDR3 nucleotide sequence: TGTGCCAGCAGTTTCACAGGGACCTATGGCTACACCTTC. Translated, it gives CASSFTGTYGYTF.

CDR3: CASSIVYRDTSYEQYF. For the CDR3, the DNA is TGTGCCAGTAGTATAGTCTACCGGGACACCTCCTACGAGCAGTACTTC. This chain joins TRBV19 and TRBJ2-7, with D possibly being TRBD1 (6 bases). The CDR3 is 16 amino acids. The germline CDR1 and CDR2 sequences are LNHDA and SQIVND (reference sequence). Between the trimmed V and J ends, which lost 1 base and 0 bases, there was a span of 13 bases.

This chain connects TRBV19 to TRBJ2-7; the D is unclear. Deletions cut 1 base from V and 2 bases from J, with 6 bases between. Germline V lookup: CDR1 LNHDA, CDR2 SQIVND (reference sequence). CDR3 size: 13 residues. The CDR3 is CASSIGHPYEQYF. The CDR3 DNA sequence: TGTGCCAGTAGTATAGGGCACCCCTACGAGCAGTACTTC. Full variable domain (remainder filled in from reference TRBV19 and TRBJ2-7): DGGITQSPKYLFRKEGQNVTLSCEQNLNHDAMYWYRQDPGQGLRLIYYSQIVNDFQKGDIAEGYSVSREKKESFPLTVTSAQKNPTAFYLCASSIGHPYEQYFGPGTRLTVT.

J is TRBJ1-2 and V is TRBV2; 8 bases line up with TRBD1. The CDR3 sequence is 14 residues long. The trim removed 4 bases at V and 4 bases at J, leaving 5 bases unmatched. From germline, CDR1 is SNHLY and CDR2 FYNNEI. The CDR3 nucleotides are TGTGCCAGCAGTGCTTGGGACAGGACCTATGGCTACACCTTC. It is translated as CASSAWDRTYGYTF.

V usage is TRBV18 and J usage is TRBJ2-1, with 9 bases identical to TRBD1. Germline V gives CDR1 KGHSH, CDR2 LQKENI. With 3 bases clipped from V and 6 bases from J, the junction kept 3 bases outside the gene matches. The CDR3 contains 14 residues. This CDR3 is CASSPGQGLNEQFF. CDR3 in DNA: TGTGCCAGCTCACCGGGACAGGGACTCAATGAGCAGTTCTTC.

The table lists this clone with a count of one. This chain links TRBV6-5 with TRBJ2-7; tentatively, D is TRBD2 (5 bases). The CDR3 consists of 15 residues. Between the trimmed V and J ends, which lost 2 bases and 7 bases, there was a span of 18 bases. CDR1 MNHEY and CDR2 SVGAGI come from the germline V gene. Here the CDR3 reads CASSYNGGGVGEQYF. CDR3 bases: TGTGCCAGCAGTTACAATGGCGGAGGAGTGGGTGAGCAGTACTTC.

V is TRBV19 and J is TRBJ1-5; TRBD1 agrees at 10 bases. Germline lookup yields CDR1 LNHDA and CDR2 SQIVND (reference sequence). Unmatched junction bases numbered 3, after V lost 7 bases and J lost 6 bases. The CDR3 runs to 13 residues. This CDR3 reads CASTRTGGQPQHF. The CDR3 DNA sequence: TGTGCCAGTACCCGGACAGGGGGTCAGCCCCAGCATTTT.

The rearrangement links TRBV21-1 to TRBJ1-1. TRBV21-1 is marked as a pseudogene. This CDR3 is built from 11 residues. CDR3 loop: CASSKYPEAFF. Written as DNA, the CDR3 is TGTGCCAGCAGCAAATATCCTGAAGCTTTCTTT.

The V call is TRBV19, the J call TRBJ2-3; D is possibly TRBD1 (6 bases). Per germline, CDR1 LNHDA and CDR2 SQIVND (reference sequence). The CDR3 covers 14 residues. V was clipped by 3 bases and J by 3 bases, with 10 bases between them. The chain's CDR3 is CASSIRQGTDTQYF. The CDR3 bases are TGTGCCAGTAGTATTCGTCAGGGGACAGATACGCAGTATTTT.

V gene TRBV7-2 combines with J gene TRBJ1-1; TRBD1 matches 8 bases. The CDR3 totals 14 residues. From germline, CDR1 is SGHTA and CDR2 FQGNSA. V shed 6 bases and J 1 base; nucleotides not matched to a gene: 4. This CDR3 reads CASRPQGGNTEAFF. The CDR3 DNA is TGTGCCAGCAGGCCACAGGGGGGGAACACTGAAGCTTTCTTT.

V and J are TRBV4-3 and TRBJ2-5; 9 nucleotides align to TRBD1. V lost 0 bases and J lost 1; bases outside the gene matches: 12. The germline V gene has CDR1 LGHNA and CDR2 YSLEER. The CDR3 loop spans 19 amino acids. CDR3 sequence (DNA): TGCGCCAGCAGCCAAGAAGGGTTGGGACAGGGTGGTTCCCAAGAGACCCAGTACTTC. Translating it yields CASSQEGLGQGGSQETQYF.

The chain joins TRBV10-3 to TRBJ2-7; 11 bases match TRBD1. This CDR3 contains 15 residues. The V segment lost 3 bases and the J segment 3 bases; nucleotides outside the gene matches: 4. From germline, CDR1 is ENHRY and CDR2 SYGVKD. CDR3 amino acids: CAISEPGTGGYEQYF. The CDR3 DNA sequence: TGTGCCATCAGTGAACCCGGGACAGGGGGCTACGAGCAGTACTTC.

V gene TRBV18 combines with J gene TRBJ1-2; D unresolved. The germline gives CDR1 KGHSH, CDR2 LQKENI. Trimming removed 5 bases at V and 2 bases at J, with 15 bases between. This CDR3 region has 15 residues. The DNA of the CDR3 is TGTGCCAGCTCAGTATCTCGTTGGCAAAACTATGGCTACACCTTC. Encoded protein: CASSVSRWQNYGYTF.

The DNA for the CDR3 is TGCGCCAGCAGCCAAATGACAGCGCGGGAGCAGTACTTC. It is translated as CASSQMTAREQYF. The chain links TRBV4-1 to TRBJ2-7; a possible D gene is TRBD1 (5 bases). The germline V gene encodes CDR1 MGHRA and CDR2 YSYEKL. Deletions cut 2 bases from V and 7 bases from J, with 12 bases between. The CDR3 is made up of 13 amino acids.

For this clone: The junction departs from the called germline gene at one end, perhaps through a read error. This chain's CDR3 is CASSLGLAGVFPSYNEQFF. CDR3 DNA: TGTGCCAGCAGCTTAGGGCTAGCGGGAGTTTTTCCGTCCTATAATGAGCAGTTCTTC. The chain employs TRBV7-8 and TRBJ2-1; TRBD2 matches 10 bases. Germline values: CDR1 SGHVS, CDR2 FQNEAQ. There are 19 residues in the CDR3.

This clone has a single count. This chain's CDR3 is CASSATDRGETQYF. Here the CDR3 DNA reads TGCGCCAGCAGCGCGACGGACAGGGGAGAGACCCAGTACTTC. The chain has TRBV5-1 and TRBJ2-5; 9 nucleotides match TRBD1. With V trimmed by 4 bases and J by 4 bases, 5 bases remained unmatched. CDR1 is SGHRS, CDR2 YFSETQ, per germline. The CDR3 length is 14 residues.

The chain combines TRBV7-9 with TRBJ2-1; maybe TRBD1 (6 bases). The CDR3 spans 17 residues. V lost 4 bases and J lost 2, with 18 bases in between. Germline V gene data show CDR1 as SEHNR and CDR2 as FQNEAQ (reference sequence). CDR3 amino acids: CASSSKPGTKTYNEQFF. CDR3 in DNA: TGTGCCAGCAGCTCCAAACCCGGGACAAAAACCTACAATGAGCAGTTCTTC.

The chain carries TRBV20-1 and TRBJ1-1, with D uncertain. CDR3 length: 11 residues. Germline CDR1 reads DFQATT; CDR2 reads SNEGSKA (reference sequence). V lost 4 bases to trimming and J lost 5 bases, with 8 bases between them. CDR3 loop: CSAKARTEAFF. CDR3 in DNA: TGCAGTGCTAAAGCTCGGACTGAAGCTTTCTTT.

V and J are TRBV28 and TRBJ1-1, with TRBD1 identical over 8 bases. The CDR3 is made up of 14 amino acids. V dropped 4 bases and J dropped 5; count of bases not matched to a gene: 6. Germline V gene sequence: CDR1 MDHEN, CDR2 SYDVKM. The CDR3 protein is CASSSQGARTEAFF. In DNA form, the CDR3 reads TGTGCCAGCAGTTCGCAGGGGGCGCGGACTGAAGCTTTCTTT.

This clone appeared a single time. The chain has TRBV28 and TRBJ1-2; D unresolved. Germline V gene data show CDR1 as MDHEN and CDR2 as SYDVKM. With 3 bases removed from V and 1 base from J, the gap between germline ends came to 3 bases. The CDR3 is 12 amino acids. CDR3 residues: CASSLSNYGYTF. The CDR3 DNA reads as TGTGCCAGCAGTTTGAGTAACTATGGCTACACCTTC.

CDR3 nucleotide sequence: TGCACCAGCAGCCAAGTGGGGGGGGCCTCCGGGGAGCTGTTTTTT. Translation gives CTSSQVGGASGELFF. The chain combines TRBV1 with TRBJ2-2; TRBD2 is the table's D call and was not checked against the DNA. TRBV1 is a pseudogene. The CDR3 is 15 residues long.

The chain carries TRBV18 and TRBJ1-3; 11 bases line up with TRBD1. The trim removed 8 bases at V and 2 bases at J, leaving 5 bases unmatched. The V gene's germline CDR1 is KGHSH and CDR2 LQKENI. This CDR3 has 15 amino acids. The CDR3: CASTPGQGAGNTIYF. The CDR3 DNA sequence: TGTGCCAGCACTCCGGGACAGGGGGCTGGAAACACCATATATTTT. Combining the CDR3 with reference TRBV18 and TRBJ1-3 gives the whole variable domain NAGVMQNPRHLVRRRGQEARLRCSPMKGHSHVYWYRQLPEEGLKFMVYLQKENIIDESGMPKERFSAEFPKEGPSILRIQQVVRGDSAAYFCASTPGQGAGNTIYFGEGSWLTVV.

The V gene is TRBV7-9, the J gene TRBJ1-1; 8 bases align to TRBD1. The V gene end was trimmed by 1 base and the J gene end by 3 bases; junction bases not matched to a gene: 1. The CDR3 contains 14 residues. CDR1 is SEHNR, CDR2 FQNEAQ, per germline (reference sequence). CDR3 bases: TGTGCCAGCAGCTTAGAGGACAGGGACACTGAAGCTTTCTTT. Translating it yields CASSLEDRDTEAFF.

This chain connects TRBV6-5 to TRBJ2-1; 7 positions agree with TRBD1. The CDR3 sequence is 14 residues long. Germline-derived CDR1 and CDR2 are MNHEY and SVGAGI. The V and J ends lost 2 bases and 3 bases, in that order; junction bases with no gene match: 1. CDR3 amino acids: CASSYRDSYNEQFF. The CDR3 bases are TGTGCCAGCAGTTACCGGGACAGCTACAATGAGCAGTTCTTC.

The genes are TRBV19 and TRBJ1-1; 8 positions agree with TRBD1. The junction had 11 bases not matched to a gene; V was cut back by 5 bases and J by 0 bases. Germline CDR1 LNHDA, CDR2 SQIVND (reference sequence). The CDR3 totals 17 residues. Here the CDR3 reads CASSALTGGRMNTEAFF. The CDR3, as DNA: TGTGCCAGTAGTGCCTTAACAGGGGGGAGAATGAACACTGAAGCTTTCTTT.

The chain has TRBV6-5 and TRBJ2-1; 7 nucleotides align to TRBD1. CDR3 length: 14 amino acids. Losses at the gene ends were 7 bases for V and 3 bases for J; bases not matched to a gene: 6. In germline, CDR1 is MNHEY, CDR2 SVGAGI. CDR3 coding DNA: TGTGCCAGCACTCGAGGGGGCAGCTACAATGAGCAGTTCTTC. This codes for CASTRGGSYNEQFF.

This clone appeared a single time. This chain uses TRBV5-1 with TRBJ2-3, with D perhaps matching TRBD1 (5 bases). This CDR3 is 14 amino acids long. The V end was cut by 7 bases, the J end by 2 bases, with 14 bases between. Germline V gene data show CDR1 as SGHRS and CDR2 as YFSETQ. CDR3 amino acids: CASVGGAHTDTQYF. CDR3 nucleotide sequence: TGCGCCAGCGTAGGTGGGGCTCACACAGATACGCAGTATTTT.